This TCR beta chain was captured in a study of identical twins. Trimming removed 2 bases at V and 0 bases at J, with 9 bases between. Germline V gene sequence: CDR1 SGHKS, CDR2 YYEKEE (reference sequence). The CDR3 is 14 residues long. Template switching added a universal primer site, and cDNA bore unique molecular identifiers. TCRdb reprocessed the 5' RACE reads via MiXCR and lists one record per CDR3 protein. Of nearly 900,000 distinct CDR3 sequences listed, 9% to 15% are singletons. Study-level points and caveats: Possibly, invariant MAIT and iNKT cells partly confounded zero-insertion analyses. The degree of excess twin sharing was weaker in beta out-of-frame sequences.

A note on this clonotype: Its antigen remains unknown.

Another study also made use of these data, one on yellow fever vaccine responses in identical twins.

The receptor was derived from a woman in her late teens or twenties in good health. The specimen was PBMCs. J is TRBJ2-7 and V is TRBV5-5; no firm D call. In DNA form, the CDR3 reads TGTGCCAGCAGCTTCAGCTTGTTCTCCTACGAGCAGTACGTC. Residues: CASSFSLFSYEQYV.